This T cell receptor beta chain was recorded in a study of PD-L1 blockade in urothelial cancer (dated by TCRdb to 2016 to 2017). Context from the whole study: Every patient began therapy around 2014 and was given atezolizumab 1,200 mg intravenously every 3 weeks. Twenty-five of 29 patients were identified as males with urothelial cancer of bladder origin, and a prior smoking history was reported by 18 of 29 patients. Patients had an ECOG performance status of 0 or 1 and had received between 0 and 3 prior chemotherapy regimens. Blood samples were analyzed at 3 weeks after treatment start (second dose) and at 6 weeks after treatment start. Blood samples yielded a median of roughly 150,000 T cells and more than 80,000 unique TCRs, with median clonality approximately 0.08. The study, an exploratory multi-omic analysis, examined somatic, immune and clinical correlates of response to PD-L1 blockade with atezolizumab in urothelial cancer. TCR sequencing covered pretreatment tumor samples and matched, serially collected peripheral blood taken before and after atezolizumab treatment. Progression-free survival longer than 6 months counted as durable clinical benefit, and TCR features were additionally tested against both progression-free and overall survival. In the same patients who had TCR sequencing, pretreatment tumors also underwent whole exome sequencing and RNA sequencing. Durable clinical benefit was achieved by nine patients and was not achieved by 20 patients. Pretreatment blood TCR-seq was available for under 35 patients, at least one posttreatment blood collection was obtained for roughly 25 patients, and tumor TCR-seq was available for roughly 25 patients.

General study outcomes and caveats: Because the sample size was small (n = 29) and many of the analyses were exploratory, the results are meant to be hypothesis-generating. A pretreatment peripheral blood TCR clonality below the median was linked to improved progression-free and overall survival. Greater expansion of tumor-associated TCR clones in peripheral blood 3 weeks after the start of treatment was observed in patients with durable benefit (n of about 22, p = 0.022).

As regards this clone: Its antigen target is currently unknown. Per-base qualities were not stored, and no clone one base away is much larger.

Each PCR received spiked-in synthetic TCR analog templates so that absolute template abundance could be estimated from read counts. Using the immunoSEQ assay, TCRbeta CDR3 regions were amplified from genomic DNA with bias-controlled V and J gene primers. Rearranged TCRbeta segments were sequenced at approximately 20X coverage. The paper's data handling went like this. Sequencing errors were corrected by clustering and CDR3s were annotated against IMGT to assign V, D and J genes. Downstream analyses used only productive TCRbeta rearrangements and left out out-of-frame or stop-codon sequences. Clonality was calculated as one minus the Shannon entropy normalized by the log of the number of unique productive sequences. Clones differing between time points or between blood and tumor were identified using Fisher's exact test with Benjamini-Hochberg correction, with an adjusted p below 0.01 applied as the threshold. TCRdb provides this immuneACCESS table in a form limited to in-frame rearrangements. Some clones are lacking; in checked studies, under half of them reflect an unresolved V gene, and why the rest are absent is not known. The DNA was the basis for D and trimming; V, J and clone size are from that table. Counted in this sample were some 48,000 clones; 80% to 90% of them appeared once. Of the sample, approximately 8.3% is held by the ten largest clones.

V drops 7 bases and J drops 7 bases, leaving 17 bases in between. From its cysteine to its phenylalanine, the CDR3 spans 14 amino acids. Only the CDR3 DNA stays, 42 bases, in frame from base 1. The germline V gene (reference sequence) supplies CDR1 LNHDA and CDR2 SQIVND. The sample's time point label, decoded: peripheral blood 6 weeks after treatment start. A total of some 30 patients with locally advanced or metastatic urothelial carcinoma, treated at Memorial Sloan Kettering on a trial protocol, made up the cohort. Peripheral blood mononuclear cells were collected pretreatment and during treatment, at between 1 and 8 total time points per patient. The Qiagen DNeasy Blood extraction kit was used to purify genomic DNA from total PBMCs and tumor samples. PBMCs were collected pretreatment and during treatment and were isolated and stored as previously described.

The sample consisted of PBMCs, taken around atezolizumab (anti-PD-L1) treatment. This clonotype was obtained from a man in his 70s with urothelial cancer. Here the chain combines TRBV19 and TRBJ1-5; TRBD1 is a weak D gene call, 6 bases matching. The CDR3 region: CASTPRGGDQPQHF. DNA sequence: TGTGCCAGTACCCCAAGAGGGGGGGACCAGCCCCAGCATTTT.